This T cell receptor (beta chain) was sequenced in a study of cytomegalovirus exposure and HLA in healthy donors. PCR primers comprised 60 Vbeta and 13 Jbeta primers. Repertoires were generated with immunoSEQ multiplex PCR, while TCRdb's copy carries only in-frame clones and drops some. In total, the table holds 150,000 or so clones. The receptor's source is a man younger than 40 in good health and CMV-seronegative. The sequencing sample was made of PBMCs.

In DNA form, the CDR3 reads TGTGCCTGGAGTGCCTTCGTGGGGGGCTATGGCTACACCTTC. It codes for CAWSAFVGGYGYTF. The genes are TRBV30 and TRBJ1-2, with D possibly being TRBD1 (5 bases). Trimming shortened V by 1 base and J by 4 bases, and 13 bases separated the two germline ends. The germline V gene has CDR1 GTSNPN and CDR2 SVGIG (reference sequence). The CDR3 has 14 residues.